Listed below are T cell receptor beta chains from one sample, sequenced in a study of blood T cell repertoires in COVID-19. TCRdb's copy holds only in-frame clones and misses some; the assay was immunoSEQ multiplex PCR. The data contain roughly 190,000 clones, about 70% of them singletons. Sequenced material: peripheral blood. These receptors all stem from a woman between 50 and 59 years old with active or convalescent COVID-19. The CDR3 runs from the conserved cysteine through the conserved F or W. The D gene is left open where the match is weak. Size is stated for part of the rows, as once, few or many counts, or as a class when the clone is expanded.

d_gene	v_gene	len	abundance	j_gene	CDR3aa	CDR3nt
-	TRBV2	14	-	TRBJ1-6	CASSEESAQSPLHF	TGTGCCAGCAGTGAAGAGTCTGCGCAATCACCCCTCCACTTT
-	TRBV5-4	13	-	TRBJ2-3	CASSFLRDDTQYF	TGTGCCAGCAGCTTCCTCAGGGATGATACGCAGTATTTT
-	TRBV7-2	15	once	TRBJ2-7	CASSLGALSSYEQYF	TGTGCCAGCAGCTTAGGTGCCTTGAGCTCCTACGAGCAGTACTTC
-	TRBV5-1	14	-	TRBJ2-1	CASSGWATYNEQFF	TGCGCCAGCAGCGGGTGGGCAACCTACAATGAGCAGTTCTTC
-	TRBV2	16	-	TRBJ1-5	CASSEEAHLRGQPQHF	TGTGCCAGCAGTGAAGAAGCACATCTTCGGGGGCAGCCCCAGCATTTT
-	TRBV4-3	15	-	TRBJ1-1	CASSQDVQVGTEAFF	TGCGCCAGCAGCCAAGATGTCCAGGTGGGCACTGAAGCTTTCTTT
TRBD1	TRBV4-3	16	-	TRBJ1-2	CASSQEDRVEGYGYTF	TGCGCCAGCAGCCAAGAAGACAGGGTTGAGGGCTATGGCTACACCTTC
TRBD1	TRBV12-3/TRBV12-4	13	-	TRBJ1-4	CATDQGASEKLFF	TGTGCCACAGACCAGGGGGCTAGTGAAAAACTGTTTTTT
TRBD1	TRBV5-5	15	-	TRBJ1-2	CASSVDRATNYGYTF	TGTGCCAGCAGCGTGGACAGGGCTACTAACTATGGCTACACCTTC
-	TRBV5-5	15	-	TRBJ2-2	CASSFTSLNTGELFF	TGTGCCAGCAGCTTCACTAGCCTAAACACCGGGGAGCTGTTTTTT
TRBD2	TRBV9	15	once	TRBJ2-7	CASSGRSGGAVEQYF	TGTGCCAGCAGCGGACGGAGCGGGGGGGCTGTAGAGCAGTACTTC
TRBD1	TRBV23-1	16	few	TRBJ2-7	CASSPDARTGWDEQYF	TGCGCCAGCAGTCCTGATGCCCGGACAGGGTGGGACGAGCAGTACTTC
-	TRBV6-4	13	-	TRBJ1-2	CASSPGQGVGYTF	TGTGCCAGCAGTCCGGGACAAGGCGTTGGCTACACCTTC
TRBD1	TRBV9	18	few	TRBJ2-3	CASSGTGGLLTSTDTQYF	TGTGCCAGCAGCGGGACAGGGGGCCTCCTAACTAGCACAGATACGCAGTATTTT
-	TRBV18	14	once	TRBJ1-1	CASSPQETNTEAFF	TGTGCCAGCTCACCACAGGAGACCAACACTGAAGCTTTCTTT
-	TRBV6-5	14	-	TRBJ1-3	CASSHPGSGNTIYF	TGCGCCAGCAGTCACCCCGGCTCTGGAAACACCATATATTTT
TRBD1	TRBV11-2	14	-	TRBJ1-4	CASSLAGGNEKLFF	TGTGCCAGCAGCTTAGCAGGGGGCAATGAAAAACTGTTTTTT
-	TRBV5-1	14	-	TRBJ2-7	CASSEGQSIHEQYF	TGCGCCAGCAGCGAAGGACAGTCCATTCACGAGCAGTACTTC
-	TRBV28	15	few	TRBJ1-2	CASSSPGGNNYGYTF	TGTGCCAGCAGTTCCCCCGGCGGCAATAACTATGGCTACACCTTC
-	TRBV7-2	16	-	TRBJ2-3	CASSLGLAPSTDTQYF	TGTGCCAGCAGCTTAGGACTTGCACCTAGCACAGATACGCAGTATTTT
-	TRBV7-2	16	-	TRBJ1-5	CASSLGGRGNNQPQHF	TGTGCCAGCAGCTTGGGGGGGAGGGGTAACAATCAGCCCCAGCATTTT
-	TRBV6-2/TRBV6-3	15	-	TRBJ2-7	CASSYSGGQFYEQYF	TGTGCCAGCAGTTACTCGGGCGGGCAGTTCTACGAGCAGTACTTC
-	TRBV3-1/TRBV3-2	12	-	TRBJ1-1	CASSQRTDEAFF	TGTGCCAGCAGCCAACGGACAGATGAAGCTTTCTTT
TRBD1	TRBV11-2	16	few	TRBJ2-1	CASSPRTGRWRNEQFF	TGTGCCAGCAGCCCCCGGACAGGGAGGTGGCGCAATGAGCAGTTCTTC
-	TRBV7-3	14	once	TRBJ2-1	CASTLGGSYNEQFF	TGTGCCAGCACCCTCGGAGGCAGCTACAATGAGCAGTTCTTC